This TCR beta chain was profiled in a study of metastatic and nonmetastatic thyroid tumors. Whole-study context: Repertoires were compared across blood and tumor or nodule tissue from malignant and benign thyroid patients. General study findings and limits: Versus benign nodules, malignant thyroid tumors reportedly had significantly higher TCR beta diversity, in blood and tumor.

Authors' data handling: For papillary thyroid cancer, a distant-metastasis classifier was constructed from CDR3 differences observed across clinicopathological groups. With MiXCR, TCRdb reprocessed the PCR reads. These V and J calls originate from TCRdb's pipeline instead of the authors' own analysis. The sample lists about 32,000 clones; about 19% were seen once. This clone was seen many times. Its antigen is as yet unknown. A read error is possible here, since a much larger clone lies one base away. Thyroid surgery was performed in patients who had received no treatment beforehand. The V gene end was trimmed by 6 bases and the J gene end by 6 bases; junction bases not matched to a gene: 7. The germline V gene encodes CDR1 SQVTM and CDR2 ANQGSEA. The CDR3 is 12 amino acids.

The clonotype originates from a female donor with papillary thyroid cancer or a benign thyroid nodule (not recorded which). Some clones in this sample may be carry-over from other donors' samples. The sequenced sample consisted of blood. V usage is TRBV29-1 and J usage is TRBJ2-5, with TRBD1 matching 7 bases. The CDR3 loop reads CSVRDSHKTQYF. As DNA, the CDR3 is TGCAGCGTACGGGACAGCCACAAGACCCAGTACTTC.